Described below is a single T cell receptor (beta chain) sequence and its context. The sample originates from a study of immune evolution from preneoplasia to lung adenocarcinoma. This CDR3 contains 17 residues. Trimming pared 4 bases from V and 0 bases from J, leaving 18 bases between. The germline V gene has CDR1 MDHEN and CDR2 SYDVKM. Measured with immunoSEQ multiplex PCR; TCRdb has only the in-frame clones, and not every one. Of 5,500 to 8,000 clones listed, around 77% are singletons. Material: FFPE lung adenocarcinoma in situ tissue. The receptor comes from a person aged 55-79 years with lung adenocarcinoma. J is TRBJ1-1 and V is TRBV28; the D is unclear. The CDR3, as DNA: TGTGCCAGCAGTTCACCCCTGGGGTCCAGTGTGAACACTGAAGCTTTCTTT. Translating gives CASSSPLGSSVNTEAFF.